The present TCR beta chain was sequenced within a study of T cell changes during pregnancy in multiple sclerosis. The germline CDR1 and CDR2 sequences are SNHLY and FYNNEI. The CDR3 has 16 amino acids. V shed 6 bases and J 5 bases; nucleotides not matched to a gene: 14. Method: immunoSEQ multiplex PCR; TCRdb's copy keeps in-frame clones and lacks some. The data show approximately 100,000 clones, with about nine tenths seen just once and around 1.5% held by the top ten. The sequence came from a female donor with multiple sclerosis, enrolled in a pregnancy study. The chain couples TRBV2 to TRBJ1-1; 8 bases are shared with TRBD1. The sample in question was peripheral blood, obtained after pregnancy. CDR3 sequence reads: CASSHNLGQGRTEAFF. The CDR3 nucleotides are TGTGCCAGCAGCCATAACCTCGGACAGGGAAGAACTGAAGCTTTCTTT.